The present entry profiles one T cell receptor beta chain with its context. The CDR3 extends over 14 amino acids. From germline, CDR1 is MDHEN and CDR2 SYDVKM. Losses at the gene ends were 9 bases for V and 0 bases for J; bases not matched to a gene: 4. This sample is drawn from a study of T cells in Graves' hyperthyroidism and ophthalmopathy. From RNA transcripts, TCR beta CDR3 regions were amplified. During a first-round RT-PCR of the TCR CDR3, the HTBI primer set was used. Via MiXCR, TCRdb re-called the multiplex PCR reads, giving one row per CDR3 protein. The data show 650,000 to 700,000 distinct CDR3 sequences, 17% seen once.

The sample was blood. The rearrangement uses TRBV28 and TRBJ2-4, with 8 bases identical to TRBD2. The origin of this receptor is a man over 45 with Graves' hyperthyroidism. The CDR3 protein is CASYAGGAKNIQYF. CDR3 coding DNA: TGTGCCAGTTACGCGGGGGGAGCCAAAAACATTCAGTACTTC.